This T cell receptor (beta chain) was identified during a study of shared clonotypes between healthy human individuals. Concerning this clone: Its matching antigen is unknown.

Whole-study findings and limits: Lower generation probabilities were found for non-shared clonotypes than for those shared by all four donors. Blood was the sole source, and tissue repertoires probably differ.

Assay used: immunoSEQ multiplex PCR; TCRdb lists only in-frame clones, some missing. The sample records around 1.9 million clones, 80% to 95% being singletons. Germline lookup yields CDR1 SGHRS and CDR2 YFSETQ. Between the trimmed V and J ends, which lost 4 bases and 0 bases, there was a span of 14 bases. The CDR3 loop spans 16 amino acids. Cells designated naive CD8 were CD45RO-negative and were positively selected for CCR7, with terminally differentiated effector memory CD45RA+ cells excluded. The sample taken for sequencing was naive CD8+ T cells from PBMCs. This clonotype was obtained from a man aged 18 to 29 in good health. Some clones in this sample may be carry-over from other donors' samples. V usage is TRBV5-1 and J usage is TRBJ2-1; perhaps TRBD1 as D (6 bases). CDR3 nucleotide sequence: TGCGCCAGCAGCAATAACAGGGTGAGCTCCTACAATGAGCAGTTCTTC. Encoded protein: CASSNNRVSSYNEQFF.